This T cell receptor beta chain was identified during a study of regulatory T cells in long-lasting Graves disease. CDR3 length: 16 amino acids. V lost 8 bases and J lost 0, with 16 bases in between. Germline V lookup: CDR1 MNHEY, CDR2 SMNVEV (reference sequence). Assembly of TCR beta libraries relied on iRepertoire HTBI primers together with Arm-PCR of CDR3 regions. TCRdb re-analysed the multiplex PCR reads in MiXCR, keeping a single row per CDR3 protein. The table shows fewer than 450,000 distinct CDR3 sequences, with around 16% occurring only once. This clonotype was found many times. Indicated time point: newly diagnosed GD, antithyroid drugs for less than 3 months. Following extraction of RNA from PBMCs, that RNA was used to make the TCR library. The same sample was also studied in work on T cells in Graves' hyperthyroidism and ophthalmopathy.

This clonotype was obtained from a woman in her thirties or forties with Graves disease. Sequencing was performed on peripheral blood mononuclear cells (PBMCs), taken at new diagnosis, from a patient treated with antithyroid drugs. The V call is TRBV27, the J call TRBJ2-2; a weak D match, TRBD2 (6 bases). CDR3 region: CASLRWAGSNTGELFF. Written as DNA, the CDR3 is TGTGCCAGCCTACGGTGGGCGGGATCGAACACCGGGGAGCTGTTTTTT.